The rows below give T cell receptor beta chains drawn from one sample of a study of cytomegalovirus exposure and HLA in healthy donors. TCRdb keeps only in-frame clones here, not all; method: immunoSEQ multiplex PCR. The sample has 150,000 to 250,000 clones; 81% are singletons. The source material was PBMCs. The receptor set was obtained from a woman under 40 in good health and CMV-seronegative. Each CDR3 is given with its conserved first and last residue. The order of the fields is clone size, V gene, J gene, D gene, CDR3 DNA, CDR3 protein. The D gene is left open where the match is weak. Only some rows state a clone size, as once, few, many or a class for expanded clones.

clone_size: -; v_call: TRBV19; j_call: TRBJ2-7; d_call: TRBD2; cdr3_nt: TGTGCCAGTAGTGTCGGACTAGCTAGCTACGAGCAGTACTTC; cdr3_aa: CASSVGLASYEQYF
clone_size: -; v_call: TRBV5-1; j_call: TRBJ2-5; d_call: TRBD1; cdr3_nt: TGCGCCAGCAGCTTGGGGACAGGGGCGCCAAGGGAGACCCAGTACTTC; cdr3_aa: CASSLGTGAPRETQYF
clone_size: -; v_call: TRBV7-8; j_call: TRBJ1-3; d_call: -; cdr3_nt: TGTGCCAGCAGCTTCTACAGGGTCTCCTCTGGAAACACCATATATTTT; cdr3_aa: CASSFYRVSSGNTIYF
clone_size: once; v_call: TRBV27; j_call: TRBJ2-7; d_call: TRBD1; cdr3_nt: TGTGCCAGGGGACAGGGGCACCCGTATGAGCAGTACTTC; cdr3_aa: CARGQGHPYEQYF
clone_size: -; v_call: TRBV29-1; j_call: TRBJ2-7; d_call: TRBD2; cdr3_nt: TGCAGCGTAGCGGGAGGAACCTACGAGCAGTACTTC; cdr3_aa: CSVAGGTYEQYF
clone_size: few; v_call: TRBV28; j_call: TRBJ2-7; d_call: TRBD1; cdr3_nt: TGTGCCAGCAGTCCCGGGACAGGAGCCTACGAGCAGTACTTC; cdr3_aa: CASSPGTGAYEQYF
clone_size: -; v_call: TRBV6-6; j_call: TRBJ2-7; d_call: TRBD1; cdr3_nt: TGTGCCAGCAGTTATATGCCGACAGGGTTTCAGGACGAGCAGTACTTC; cdr3_aa: CASSYMPTGFQDEQYF
clone_size: -; v_call: TRBV18; j_call: TRBJ1-1; d_call: -; cdr3_nt: TGTGCCAGCTCACAACTACAGGATAGGAACACTGAAGCTTTCTTT; cdr3_aa: CASSQLQDRNTEAFF
clone_size: -; v_call: TRBV6-6; j_call: TRBJ1-2; d_call: TRBD1; cdr3_nt: TGTGCCAGCAGTTACGGGACAGGGAGTAGCAAGGAAGGCTACACCTTC; cdr3_aa: CASSYGTGSSKEGYTF
clone_size: -; v_call: TRBV9; j_call: TRBJ2-7; d_call: TRBD1; cdr3_nt: TGTGCCAGCAGCGTAGAGGGGGGACAGGGGAGTGGCGAGCAGTACTTC; cdr3_aa: CASSVEGGQGSGEQYF
clone_size: -; v_call: TRBV19; j_call: TRBJ1-6; d_call: -; cdr3_nt: TGTGCCAGTAGTCAGGCCACCGATAATTCACCCCTCCACTTT; cdr3_aa: CASSQATDNSPLHF
clone_size: -; v_call: TRBV13; j_call: TRBJ1-2; d_call: TRBD1; cdr3_nt: TGTGCCAGCAGCACAACAGAAAGGGGGCGCAGATATGGCTACACCTTC; cdr3_aa: CASSTTERGRRYGYTF
clone_size: once; v_call: TRBV2; j_call: TRBJ1-1; d_call: -; cdr3_nt: TGTGCCAGCAGTGATGGCCAAACCTCTGAAGCTTTCTTT; cdr3_aa: CASSDGQTSEAFF
clone_size: few; v_call: TRBV18; j_call: TRBJ2-7; d_call: -; cdr3_nt: TGTGCCAGCTCACCACGGATCGTGTCGGGAGCTAACTACGAGCAGTACTTC; cdr3_aa: CASSPRIVSGANYEQYF
clone_size: -; v_call: TRBV29-1; j_call: TRBJ2-7; d_call: TRBD2; cdr3_nt: TGCAGCGTTGAAGCGGAAGCGGGGTACGAGCAGTACTTC; cdr3_aa: CSVEAEAGYEQYF
clone_size: -; v_call: TRBV27; j_call: TRBJ2-3; d_call: -; cdr3_nt: TGTGCCAGCAGTTTGAGAGGGTCTAGCACAGATACGCAGTATTTT; cdr3_aa: CASSLRGSSTDTQYF
clone_size: -; v_call: TRBV5-4; j_call: TRBJ2-7; d_call: TRBD1; cdr3_nt: TGTGCCAGCAGACCGGACAGGGCCATCTCCTACGAGCAGTACTTC; cdr3_aa: CASRPDRAISYEQYF
clone_size: -; v_call: TRBV5-1; j_call: TRBJ2-3; d_call: -; cdr3_nt: TGCGCCAGCAGCTTGGCCGTACCTCGGACAGATACGCAGTATTTT; cdr3_aa: CASSLAVPRTDTQYF
clone_size: -; v_call: TRBV10-2; j_call: TRBJ1-1; d_call: TRBD1; cdr3_nt: TGCGCCAGCTCCGACCTTGGGACAGCGAACACTGAAGCTTTCTTT; cdr3_aa: CASSDLGTANTEAFF
clone_size: -; v_call: TRBV6-6; j_call: TRBJ2-4; d_call: -; cdr3_nt: TGTGCCAGCAGTTATGATCTACTAGCCAAAAACATTCAGTACTTC; cdr3_aa: CASSYDLLAKNIQYF
clone_size: -; v_call: TRBV10-1; j_call: TRBJ2-7; d_call: -; cdr3_nt: TGCGCCAGCAGTGATAGCCCGTCGGAGCAGTACTTC; cdr3_aa: CASSDSPSEQYF
clone_size: -; v_call: TRBV6-6; j_call: TRBJ2-5; d_call: -; cdr3_nt: TGTGCCAGCAGTTACTCTGGCGAGACCCAGTACTTC; cdr3_aa: CASSYSGETQYF
clone_size: once; v_call: TRBV2; j_call: TRBJ2-3; d_call: -; cdr3_nt: TGTGCCAGCAGTGACAGGTCGAGCGGAGATACGCAGTATTTT; cdr3_aa: CASSDRSSGDTQYF
clone_size: many; v_call: TRBV4-2; j_call: TRBJ2-7; d_call: -; cdr3_nt: TGTGCCAGCAGCCAAGATCGAGGGGGAGGGGACGAGCAGTACTTC; cdr3_aa: CASSQDRGGGDEQYF
clone_size: -; v_call: TRBV7-2; j_call: TRBJ1-5; d_call: -; cdr3_nt: TGTGCCAGCAGCTTAGGCGGGGGAGGGGTCCCCCAGCATTTT; cdr3_aa: CASSLGGGGVPQHF
clone_size: -; v_call: TRBV5-4; j_call: TRBJ1-1; d_call: -; cdr3_nt: TGTGCCAGCAGCCTGACAGAGAACACTGAAGCTTTCTTT; cdr3_aa: CASSLTENTEAFF
clone_size: -; v_call: TRBV18; j_call: TRBJ1-1; d_call: -; cdr3_nt: TGTGCCAGCTCACCCAATAGCAACACTGAAGCTTTCTTT; cdr3_aa: CASSPNSNTEAFF
clone_size: once; v_call: TRBV14; j_call: TRBJ2-2; d_call: TRBD2; cdr3_nt: TGTGCCAGCAGCCAATTTTACGGGAGGGCCGCCGGGGAGCTGTTTTTT; cdr3_aa: CASSQFYGRAAGELFF
clone_size: few; v_call: TRBV2; j_call: TRBJ1-6; d_call: TRBD1; cdr3_nt: TGTGCCAGCAGTGATAAGACAGGGGGGAATTCACCCCTCCACTTT; cdr3_aa: CASSDKTGGNSPLHF
clone_size: -; v_call: TRBV2; j_call: TRBJ1-5; d_call: -; cdr3_nt: TGTGCCAGCAGCTCCCCCGGGGGGGCACGCAATCAGCCCCAGCATTTT; cdr3_aa: CASSSPGGARNQPQHF
clone_size: -; v_call: TRBV10-3; j_call: TRBJ2-7; d_call: -; cdr3_nt: TGTGCCATCAGCGGCAGAACGAGGGACACGTGGCCCTCTTACGAGCAGTACTTC; cdr3_aa: CAISGRTRDTWPSYEQYF
clone_size: -; v_call: TRBV5-1; j_call: TRBJ1-3; d_call: TRBD1; cdr3_nt: TGCGCCAGCAGCGAGCAAGCAACAGGGGTCGGAAACACCATATATTTT; cdr3_aa: CASSEQATGVGNTIYF
clone_size: -; v_call: TRBV4-1; j_call: TRBJ1-4; d_call: -; cdr3_nt: TGCGCCAGCAGCACACGATACGGGCTCGCGGGTAATGAAAAACTGTTTTTT; cdr3_aa: CASSTRYGLAGNEKLFF
clone_size: -; v_call: TRBV29-1; j_call: TRBJ2-3; d_call: -; cdr3_nt: TGCAGCCTGAGGAGGGGTCGCGATACGCAGTATTTT; cdr3_aa: CSLRRGRDTQYF
clone_size: once; v_call: TRBV30; j_call: TRBJ2-7; d_call: TRBD1; cdr3_nt: TGTGCCTGGGGACCCGGGACAGGGGGAAGGCAGTACTTC; cdr3_aa: CAWGPGTGGRQYF
clone_size: -; v_call: TRBV19; j_call: TRBJ2-7; d_call: -; cdr3_nt: TGTGCCAGTAGTCCCAGGACTTTTCTCTCCTACGAGCAGTACTTC; cdr3_aa: CASSPRTFLSYEQYF
clone_size: -; v_call: TRBV18; j_call: TRBJ2-7; d_call: -; cdr3_nt: TGTGCCAGCTCACCACGGAGTTCCTACGAGCAGTACTTC; cdr3_aa: CASSPRSSYEQYF
clone_size: -; v_call: TRBV30; j_call: TRBJ2-7; d_call: -; cdr3_nt: TGTGCCTGGAGGGATCTTCGGGACAAATTCTACGAGCAGTACTTC; cdr3_aa: CAWRDLRDKFYEQYF
clone_size: -; v_call: TRBV14; j_call: TRBJ1-2; d_call: -; cdr3_nt: TGTGCCAGCAGCCAAGCTGCAGGCCCCTATGGCTACACCTTC; cdr3_aa: CASSQAAGPYGYTF
clone_size: once; v_call: TRBV4-1; j_call: TRBJ2-3; d_call: TRBD2; cdr3_nt: TGCGCCAGCAGCCAAGAAGGGGGACTAGAATCTTCAGATACGCAGTATTTT; cdr3_aa: CASSQEGGLESSDTQYF
clone_size: -; v_call: TRBV4-1; j_call: TRBJ2-3; d_call: TRBD2; cdr3_nt: TGCGCCAGCAGCCCTACTCTCGGACAGGGCATGACTAGCGGGAGGGTAACAGATACACAGTATTTT; cdr3_aa: CASSPTLGQGMTSGRVTDTQYF
clone_size: -; v_call: TRBV5-1; j_call: TRBJ1-5; d_call: -; cdr3_nt: TGCGCCAGCAGCTTGGGACCGACAGACCCTAGCAATCAGCCCCAGCATTTT; cdr3_aa: CASSLGPTDPSNQPQHF
clone_size: -; v_call: TRBV4-1; j_call: TRBJ1-4; d_call: -; cdr3_nt: TGCGCCAGCAAACGGTCTAGGGCCGGGGATAATGAAAAACTGTTTTTT; cdr3_aa: CASKRSRAGDNEKLFF
clone_size: -; v_call: TRBV5-1; j_call: TRBJ2-7; d_call: -; cdr3_nt: TGCGCCAGCAGCTTAGGACTCTCCCCGAGCTCCTACGAGCAGTACTTC; cdr3_aa: CASSLGLSPSSYEQYF
clone_size: -; v_call: TRBV27; j_call: TRBJ2-1; d_call: -; cdr3_nt: TGTGCCAGCAGTCGTAGCGGCTCCTACAATGAGCAGTTCTTC; cdr3_aa: CASSRSGSYNEQFF
clone_size: -; v_call: TRBV5-6; j_call: TRBJ1-6; d_call: TRBD1; cdr3_nt: TGTGCCAGCAGCTCGGCTGGACAGGGGACGACTTCACCCCTCCACTTT; cdr3_aa: CASSSAGQGTTSPLHF
clone_size: few; v_call: TRBV5-8; j_call: TRBJ2-1; d_call: -; cdr3_nt: TGTGCCAGCAGCTTGGAGGAGAGCTCCTACAATGAGCAGTTCTTC; cdr3_aa: CASSLEESSYNEQFF
clone_size: -; v_call: TRBV29-1; j_call: TRBJ2-5; d_call: -; cdr3_nt: TGCAGCGTTGAAGACCCCCGGGACACGTCAGGGACCCAGTACTTC; cdr3_aa: CSVEDPRDTSGTQYF
clone_size: -; v_call: TRBV6-1; j_call: TRBJ1-2; d_call: -; cdr3_nt: TGTGCCAGCAGTGAAGCTTCCGCGGCGGCTTATGGCTACACCTTC; cdr3_aa: CASSEASAAAYGYTF
clone_size: -; v_call: TRBV10-2; j_call: TRBJ1-1; d_call: TRBD1; cdr3_nt: TGCGCCAGCAGTGGGACAGGGCCTATCGCTGAAGCTTTCTTT; cdr3_aa: CASSGTGPIAEAFF
clone_size: few; v_call: TRBV30; j_call: TRBJ1-1; d_call: -; cdr3_nt: TGTGCCTGGAAACTACAGAACACTGAAGCTTTCTTT; cdr3_aa: CAWKLQNTEAFF
clone_size: -; v_call: TRBV19; j_call: TRBJ2-1; d_call: TRBD2; cdr3_nt: TGTGCCAGTAGTAATCTCGGGGGGGACAACAATGAGCAGTTCTTC; cdr3_aa: CASSNLGGDNNEQFF
clone_size: -; v_call: TRBV30; j_call: TRBJ1-5; d_call: -; cdr3_nt: TGTGCCTGGAGTGCGGGGGATAGCAATCAGCCCCAGCATTTT; cdr3_aa: CAWSAGDSNQPQHF
clone_size: -; v_call: TRBV19; j_call: TRBJ1-5; d_call: TRBD1; cdr3_nt: TGTGCCAGTAGTACCTACCTCGGGACAGGCGGGAATCAGCCCCAGCATTTT; cdr3_aa: CASSTYLGTGGNQPQHF
clone_size: -; v_call: TRBV7-9; j_call: TRBJ2-3; d_call: -; cdr3_nt: TGTGCCAGCAGCTTTGGGAGGGGGGGAACAGATACGCAGTATTTT; cdr3_aa: CASSFGRGGTDTQYF
clone_size: many; v_call: TRBV6-5; j_call: TRBJ1-3; d_call: -; cdr3_nt: TGTGCCAGCAGTATTCAGGGCAGCACTGGAAACACCATATATTTT; cdr3_aa: CASSIQGSTGNTIYF
clone_size: once; v_call: TRBV20-1; j_call: TRBJ1-1; d_call: -; cdr3_nt: TGCAGTGCTAGAGGGGCGGGTGAAGCTTTCTTT; cdr3_aa: CSARGAGEAFF
clone_size: -; v_call: TRBV5-6; j_call: TRBJ2-1; d_call: TRBD2; cdr3_nt: TGTGCCAGCAGCTTCCTAGCGGATGAGCAGTTCTTC; cdr3_aa: CASSFLADEQFF
clone_size: -; v_call: TRBV27; j_call: TRBJ1-4; d_call: TRBD1; cdr3_nt: TGTGCCAGCAGTTTCGACCAGGGGGCTGGAACTAATGAAAAACTGTTTTTT; cdr3_aa: CASSFDQGAGTNEKLFF
clone_size: -; v_call: TRBV7-2; j_call: TRBJ1-2; d_call: -; cdr3_nt: TGTGCCAGCAGCTTTAGCGATACCAGCTATGGCTACACCTTC; cdr3_aa: CASSFSDTSYGYTF